Presented here are 18 T cell receptor beta chains from one specimen sequenced in a study of cytomegalovirus exposure and HLA in healthy donors. PCR involved 60 Vbeta and 13 Jbeta primers. The method was immunoSEQ multiplex PCR; TCRdb's version includes in-frame clones alone and lacks a portion of them. The table includes 200,000 or so clones, 75% to 85% detected once. Sequencing was carried out using PBMCs. These receptors were taken from a woman between 45 and 60 years old in good health and CMV-seropositive.

The J gene is TRBJ2-7, the V gene TRBV10-3, with D maybe TRBD2 (6 bases). V was pared by 9 bases and J by 6 bases, with 21 bases between. CDR3 length: 14 amino acids. Germline assignment: CDR1 ENHRY and CDR2 SYGVKD. This chain's CDR3 is CAISQAPVEGEQYF. CDR3 sequence (DNA): TGTGCCATTTCCCAAGCCCCAGTGGAGGGCGAGCAGTACTTC.

The chain combines TRBV5-1 with TRBJ1-4; 8 bases map to TRBD1. Trimming removed 4 bases from V and 8 bases from J; junction bases left unmatched: 10. CDR3 length equals 15 residues. The germline CDR1 and CDR2 sequences are SGHRS and YFSETQ. The CDR3 bases are TGCGCCAGCAGCCGCCAGGGGGCGGTTGAGGAAAAACTGTTTTTT. Encoded protein: CASSRQGAVEEKLFF.

The genes are TRBV28 and TRBJ1-2; 7 bases fit TRBD1. This CDR3 is built from 14 residues. With 7 bases clipped from V and 2 bases from J, the junction kept 7 bases outside the gene matches. Germline V gene lookup returns CDR1 MDHEN and CDR2 SYDVKM. CDR3 bases: TGTGCCAGCACCCAACCGGGACAGAACTATGGCTACACCTTC. Translated: CASTQPGQNYGYTF.

The CDR3 protein is CASSLESTDTQYF. CDR3 nucleotides: TGTGCCAGCAGCTTGGAGAGCACAGATACGCAGTATTTT. The chain is built from TRBV7-9 and TRBJ2-3; D gene unclear. There are 13 residues in the CDR3. Per germline, CDR1 SEHNR and CDR2 FQNEAQ (reference sequence). Trimming removed 3 bases from V and 0 bases from J, with 4 bases in between.

The chain couples TRBV19 to TRBJ2-7; D is unresolved. There are 13 residues in the CDR3. Trimming stripped 4 bases from V and 6 bases from J, with 13 bases between. Germline assignment: CDR1 LNHDA and CDR2 SQIVND (reference sequence). As DNA, the CDR3 is TGTGCCAGTAGTAGAGCTTTTCTACGCGAGCAGTACTTC. This encodes CASSRAFLREQYF.

The chain links TRBV15 to TRBJ2-2; 8 positions match TRBD1. CDR3 size: 13 residues. Per the germline V gene, CDR1 is LNHNV and CDR2 is YYDKDF (reference sequence). J lost 5 bases, V lost 9 bases, and 5 bases had no gene match. CDR3 nucleotide sequence: TGTGCCACTAGACAGGGGAGGACCGGGGAGCTGTTTTTT. Translating gives CATRQGRTGELFF.

The V and J genes are TRBV28 and TRBJ1-4, with D unclear. V was cut by 3 bases and J by 5 bases, with 13 bases left in between. The CDR3 extends over 15 amino acids. Germline CDR1 MDHEN, CDR2 SYDVKM. The CDR3 reads CASSLSGYQNEKLFF. CDR3 in DNA: TGTGCCAGCAGTTTGTCGGGGTACCAGAATGAAAAACTGTTTTTT.

The chain recombines TRBV7-9 with TRBJ1-1; a possible D gene is TRBD1 (5 bases). This CDR3 is 14 amino acids long. Germline CDR1 and CDR2: SEHNR and FQNEAQ (reference sequence). Trimming took 4 bases from V and 5 from J, leaving 14 bases between them. The CDR3 coding sequence is TGTGCCAGCAGCTCGGGACCCGGAGGGACTGAAGCTTTCTTT. This sequence encodes CASSSGPGGTEAFF.

The chain is built from TRBV4-1 and TRBJ1-2, with a tentative D call TRBD1 (6 bases). CDR3 length: 15 residues. Germline assignment: CDR1 MGHRA and CDR2 YSYEKL. Trimming removed 0 bases at V and 4 bases at J, with 12 bases between. The CDR3 coding sequence is TGCGCCAGCAGCCAAGAGCGGGGGGCGGGCTATGGCTACACCTTC. As protein: CASSQERGAGYGYTF.

This clone turned up a few times. The chain recombines TRBV6-1 with TRBJ1-3, with a possible D match to TRBD1 (5 bases). V dropped 6 bases and J dropped 4 bases, with 13 bases sitting between them. This CDR3 has 14 residues. Germline V lookup: CDR1 MNHNS, CDR2 SASEGT. In DNA, the CDR3 is TGTGCCAGCAGCCCTGGGGGGTCCGGAAACACCATATATTTT. The encoded protein is CASSPGGSGNTIYF.

The chain couples TRBV5-1 to TRBJ2-6; 8 nucleotides line up with TRBD1. V lost 4 bases to trimming and J lost 0 bases; unmatched junction nucleotides: 12. CDR3 length equals 19 residues. CDR1 and CDR2 (germline): SGHRS, YFSETQ. The CDR3 DNA is TGCGCCAGCAGCCTAGGACAGGGATCTCCTTACTCTGGGGCCAACGTCCTGACTTTC. This translates into CASSLGQGSPYSGANVLTF.

V is TRBV4-1 and J is TRBJ2-7, with 8 bases aligning to TRBD1. CDR1 and CDR2 (germline): MGHRA, YSYEKL. The junction had 7 bases not matched to a gene; V was cut back by 3 bases and J by 0 bases. The CDR3 runs 16 residues. CDR3: CASSQAGTGVSYEQYF. The CDR3 region has the DNA TGCGCCAGCAGCCAGGCCGGGACAGGAGTCTCCTACGAGCAGTACTTC.

V gene TRBV29-1 combines with J gene TRBJ1-4; D perhaps matches TRBD1 (5 bases). CDR1 is SQVTM, CDR2 ANQGSEA, per germline. V shed 5 bases and J shed 6 bases, with 16 bases lying between them. There are 14 residues in the CDR3. The CDR3 DNA reads as TGCAGCGTTCGATCGGGGGGGGGAGATGAAAAACTGTTTTTT. Residues: CSVRSGGGDEKLFF.

The V call is TRBV7-6, the J call TRBJ1-4, with 8 positions matching TRBD1. Per the germline V gene, CDR1 is SGHVS and CDR2 is FNYEAQ. V dropped 4 bases and J dropped 8; count of bases not matched to a gene: 9. CDR3 length: 15 residues. The chain's CDR3 is CASSSRQGKGEKLFF. CDR3 sequence (DNA): TGTGCCAGCAGCTCGAGACAGGGGAAGGGCGAAAAACTGTTTTTT.

The chain joins TRBV29-1 to TRBJ2-3; D might be TRBD1 (6 bases). V gave up 5 bases and J gave up 8 bases, with 11 bases separating them. CDR1 SQVTM and CDR2 ANQGSEA come from the germline V gene. The CDR3 runs 11 residues. DNA for the CDR3: TGCAGCGTTATAATCAGGGGTACGCAGTATTTT. This gives the protein CSVIIRGTQYF.

The chain carries TRBV5-1 and TRBJ2-1; 9 bases line up with TRBD2. Germline CDR1 reads SGHRS; CDR2 reads YFSETQ. The CDR3 has 15 residues. V lost 0 bases and J lost 5; bases outside the gene matches: 3. In DNA form, the CDR3 reads TGCGCCAGCAGCTTGGAGGTAGCGGGGGACAATGAGCAGTTCTTC. Amino acids: CASSLEVAGDNEQFF.

This chain connects TRBV10-3 to TRBJ2-3; the D gene is possibly TRBD1 (5 bases). Trimming removed 5 bases from V and 1 base from J, with 10 bases in between. CDR1 is ENHRY, CDR2 SYGVKD, per germline. CDR3 length: 14 residues. The CDR3 loop reads CAISTGAGTDTQYF. CDR3 coding DNA: TGTGCCATCAGTACAGGTGCCGGCACAGATACGCAGTATTTT.

This chain links TRBV9 with TRBJ2-1; perhaps TRBD2 as D (5 bases). Germline V gene lookup returns CDR1 SGDLS and CDR2 YYNGEE. The CDR3 contains 15 residues. V was pared by 3 bases and J by 9 bases, with 19 bases between. The CDR3 region is CASSASGRSRGEQFF. In DNA form, the CDR3 reads TGTGCCAGCAGCGCCTCGGGCAGATCTCGGGGTGAGCAGTTCTTC.